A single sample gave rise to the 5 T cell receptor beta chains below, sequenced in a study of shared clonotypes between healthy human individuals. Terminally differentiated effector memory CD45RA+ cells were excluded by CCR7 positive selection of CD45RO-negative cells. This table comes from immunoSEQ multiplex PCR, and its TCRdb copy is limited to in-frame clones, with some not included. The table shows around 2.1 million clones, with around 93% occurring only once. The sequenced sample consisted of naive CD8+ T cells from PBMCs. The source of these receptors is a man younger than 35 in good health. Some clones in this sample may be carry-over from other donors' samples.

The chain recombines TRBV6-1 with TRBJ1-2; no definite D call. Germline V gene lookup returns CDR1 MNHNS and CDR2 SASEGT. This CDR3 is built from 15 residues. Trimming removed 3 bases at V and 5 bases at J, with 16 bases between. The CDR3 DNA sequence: TGTGCCAGCAGTGAGGCGATTCTATCTGGATATGGCTACACCTTC. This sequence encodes CASSEAILSGYGYTF.

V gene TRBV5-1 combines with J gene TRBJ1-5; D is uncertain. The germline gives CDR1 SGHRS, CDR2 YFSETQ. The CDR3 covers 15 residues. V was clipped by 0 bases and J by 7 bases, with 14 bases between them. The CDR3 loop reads CASSLVRHQKQPQHF. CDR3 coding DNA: TGCGCCAGCAGCTTGGTACGACACCAGAAACAGCCCCAGCATTTT.

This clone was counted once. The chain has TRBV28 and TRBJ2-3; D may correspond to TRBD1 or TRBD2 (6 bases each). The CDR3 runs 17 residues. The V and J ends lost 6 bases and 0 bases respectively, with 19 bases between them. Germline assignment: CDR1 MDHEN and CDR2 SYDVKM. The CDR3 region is CASSPRGGGLSTDTQYF. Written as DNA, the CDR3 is TGTGCCAGCAGCCCCCGAGGAGGGGGGCTTAGCACAGATACGCAGTATTTT.

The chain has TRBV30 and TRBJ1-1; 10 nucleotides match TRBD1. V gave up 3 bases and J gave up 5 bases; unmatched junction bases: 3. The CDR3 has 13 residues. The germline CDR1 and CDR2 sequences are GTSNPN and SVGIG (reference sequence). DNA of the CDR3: TGTGCCTGGAGGGGGACAGGGGAAACTGAAGCTTTCTTT. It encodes CAWRGTGETEAFF.

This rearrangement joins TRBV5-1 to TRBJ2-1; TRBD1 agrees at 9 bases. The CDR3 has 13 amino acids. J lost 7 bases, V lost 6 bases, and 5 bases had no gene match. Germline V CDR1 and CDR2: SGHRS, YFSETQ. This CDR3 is CASIGTGRNEQFF. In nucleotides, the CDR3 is TGCGCCAGCATCGGGACAGGGCGGAATGAGCAGTTCTTC.